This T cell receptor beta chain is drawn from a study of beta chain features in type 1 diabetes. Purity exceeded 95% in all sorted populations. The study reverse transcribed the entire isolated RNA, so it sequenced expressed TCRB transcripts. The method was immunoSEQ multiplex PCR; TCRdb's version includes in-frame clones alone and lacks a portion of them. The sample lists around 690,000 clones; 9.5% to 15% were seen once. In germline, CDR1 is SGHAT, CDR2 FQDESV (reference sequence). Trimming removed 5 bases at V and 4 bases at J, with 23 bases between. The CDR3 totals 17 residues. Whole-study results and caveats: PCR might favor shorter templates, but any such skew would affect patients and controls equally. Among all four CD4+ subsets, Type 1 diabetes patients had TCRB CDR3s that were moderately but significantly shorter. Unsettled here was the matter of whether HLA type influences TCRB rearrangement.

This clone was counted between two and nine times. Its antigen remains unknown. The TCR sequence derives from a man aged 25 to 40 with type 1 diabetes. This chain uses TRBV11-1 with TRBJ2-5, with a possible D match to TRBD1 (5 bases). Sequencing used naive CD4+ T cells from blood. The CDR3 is CASSPRPLGRRGETQYF. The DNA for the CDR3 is TGTGCCAGCAGCCCCCGTCCACTGGGGCGGCGAGGAGAGACCCAGTACTTC.